There are a few counts of the clone carrying this T cell receptor beta chain. Its antigen is unknown. This specimen belongs to a study of identical twins' blood T cells. General study points: Twins shared about as many clonotypes as their cloneset sizes predicted. Out-of-frame TCRbeta clonotypes reportedly had markedly more similar V usage in twins than unrelated donors.

From the 5' RACE reads, TCRdb called clonotypes with MiXCR, one entry per CDR3 protein. The data show around 380,000 distinct CDR3 sequences, roughly 30% seen once. Six healthy women, forming three identical twin pairs, donated samples. This TCR was recovered from a woman aged 18-49 years in good health. The specimen sequenced was PBMCs.

Here the CDR3 DNA reads TGTGCCAGCGGAACGGACAGCCGGCCAGCCAAAAACATTCAGTACTTC. Encoded protein: CASGTDSRPAKNIQYF. The V call is TRBV6-2 or TRBV6-3, the J call TRBJ2-4, with D possibly matching TRBD1 (6 bases). V was trimmed by 8 bases and J by 0 bases, leaving 17 bases between them. Germline CDR1 and CDR2: MNHEY and SVGEGT. The CDR3 contains 16 residues.